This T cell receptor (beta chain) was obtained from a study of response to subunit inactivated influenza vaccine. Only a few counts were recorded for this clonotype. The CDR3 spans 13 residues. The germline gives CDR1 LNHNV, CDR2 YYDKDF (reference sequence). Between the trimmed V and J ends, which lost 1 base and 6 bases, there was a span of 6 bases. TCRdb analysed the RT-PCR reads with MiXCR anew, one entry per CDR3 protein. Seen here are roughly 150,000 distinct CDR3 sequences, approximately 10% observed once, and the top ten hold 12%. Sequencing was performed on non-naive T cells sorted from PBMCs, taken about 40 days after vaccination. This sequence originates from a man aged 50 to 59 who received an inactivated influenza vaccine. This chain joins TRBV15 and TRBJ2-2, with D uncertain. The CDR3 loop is CATSRVGPGELFF. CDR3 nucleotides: TGTGCCACCAGCAGAGTAGGCCCCGGGGAGCTGTTTTTT.